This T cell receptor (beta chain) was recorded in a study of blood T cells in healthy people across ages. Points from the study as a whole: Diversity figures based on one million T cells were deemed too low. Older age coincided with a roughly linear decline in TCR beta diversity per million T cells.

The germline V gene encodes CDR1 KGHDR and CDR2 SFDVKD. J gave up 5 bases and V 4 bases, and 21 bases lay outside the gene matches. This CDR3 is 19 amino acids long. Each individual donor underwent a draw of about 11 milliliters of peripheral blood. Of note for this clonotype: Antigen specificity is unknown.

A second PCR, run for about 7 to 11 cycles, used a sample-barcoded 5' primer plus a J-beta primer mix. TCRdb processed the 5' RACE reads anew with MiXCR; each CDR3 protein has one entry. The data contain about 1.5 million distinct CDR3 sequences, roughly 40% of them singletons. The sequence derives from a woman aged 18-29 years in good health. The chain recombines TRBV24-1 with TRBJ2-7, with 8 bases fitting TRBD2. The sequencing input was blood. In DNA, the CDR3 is TGTGCCACCAGTGACCCCACCCTGAAGGAGCGGGAGTCCGGGCACGAGCAGTACTTC. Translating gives CATSDPTLKERESGHEQYF.